The entry below describes one TCR beta chain. This entry belongs to a study of T cell repertoires in cytomegalovirus infection. The CDR3 runs 15 residues. The trim removed 6 bases at V and 7 bases at J, leaving 13 bases unmatched. Germline V gene lookup returns CDR1 MDHEN and CDR2 SYDVKM. TCRdb independently ran MiXCR on the reads; one entry per CDR3 protein. The data contain hundreds of thousands of distinct CDR3 sequences, approximately 22% of them seen just once; the ten biggest clones take up roughly 20%. The receptor's source is a human donor in good health (CMV status not recorded). Some clones in this sample may be carry-over from other donors' samples. Specimen: CD8+ T cells from PBMCs. The J gene is TRBJ1-1, the V gene TRBV28, with 8 bases fitting TRBD1. The DNA of the CDR3 is TGTGCCAGCAGCCACCCGGACAGGGTGTTTGTTGAAGCTTTCTTT. It is translated as CASSHPDRVFVEAFF.